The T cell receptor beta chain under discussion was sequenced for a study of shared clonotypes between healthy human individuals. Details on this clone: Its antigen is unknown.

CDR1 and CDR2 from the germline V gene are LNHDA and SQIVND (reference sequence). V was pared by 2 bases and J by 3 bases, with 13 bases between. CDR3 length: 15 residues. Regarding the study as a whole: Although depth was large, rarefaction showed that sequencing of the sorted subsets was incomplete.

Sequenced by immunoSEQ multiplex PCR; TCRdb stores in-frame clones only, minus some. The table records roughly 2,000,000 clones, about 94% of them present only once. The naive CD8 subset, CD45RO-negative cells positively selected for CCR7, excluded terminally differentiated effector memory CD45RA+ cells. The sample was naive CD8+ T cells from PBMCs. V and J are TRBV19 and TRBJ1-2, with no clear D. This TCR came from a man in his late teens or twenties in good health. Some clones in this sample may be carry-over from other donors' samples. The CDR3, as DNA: TGTGCCAGTAGTATACCCGGGTTTAGGTACTATGGCTACACCTTC. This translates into CASSIPGFRYYGYTF.